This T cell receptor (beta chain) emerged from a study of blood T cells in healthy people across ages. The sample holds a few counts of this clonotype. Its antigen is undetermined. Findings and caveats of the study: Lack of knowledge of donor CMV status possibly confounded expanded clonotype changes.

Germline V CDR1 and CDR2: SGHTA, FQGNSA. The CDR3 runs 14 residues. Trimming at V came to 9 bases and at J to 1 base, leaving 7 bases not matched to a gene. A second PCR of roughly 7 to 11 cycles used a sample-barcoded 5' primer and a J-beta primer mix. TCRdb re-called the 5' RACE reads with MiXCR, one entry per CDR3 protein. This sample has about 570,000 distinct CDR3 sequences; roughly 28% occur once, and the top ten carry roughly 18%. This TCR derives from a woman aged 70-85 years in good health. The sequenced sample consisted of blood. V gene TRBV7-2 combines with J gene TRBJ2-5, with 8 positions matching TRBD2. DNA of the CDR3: TGTGCCAGTCACCCCCGGGGGGGCCAAGAGACCCAGTACTTC. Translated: CASHPRGGQETQYF.